One and the same sample provided the 9 T cell receptor beta chains below, sequenced in a study of CD8+ T cells in alopecia areata. Once RNA had been extracted, it was reverse transcribed into cDNA to act as the sequencing template. TCRdb's table, derived via immunoSEQ multiplex PCR, lists solely in-frame clones and lacks some. Among roughly 150,000 clones listed, 50% to 65% were seen once. The sample's treatment: oral pan-JAK inhibitor, 5-10 mg twice daily. The source was CD8+ T cells sorted from blood, collected at week 4, from a patient treated with tofacitinib. These receptors originate from a human donor with alopecia areata.

CDR3 region: CASSPTDPGAQYF. CDR3 nucleotide sequence: TGCGCCAGCAGCCCCACCGATCCAGGGGCCCAGTACTTC. The chain joins TRBV4-1 to TRBJ2-5, with D tentatively TRBD1 (6 bases). The V end lost 4 bases, the J end lost 9 bases, and 15 bases lay between the germline ends. The CDR3 is 13 residues long. Germline CDR1 and CDR2: MGHRA and YSYEKL.

The DNA for the CDR3 is TGTGCCAGCAGTTACGAGGGTGATACGCAGTATTTT. Its protein product is CASSYEGDTQYF. The V and J genes are TRBV6-5 and TRBJ2-3, with a weak D call TRBD2 (5 bases). There are 12 residues in the CDR3. V dropped 2 bases and J dropped 6 bases, with 6 bases sitting between them. The germline CDR1 and CDR2 sequences are MNHEY and SVGAGI.

The sample holds a few counts of this clone. The chain combines TRBV14 with TRBJ2-7; D call uncertain. CDR3 length equals 11 residues. Germline V gives CDR1 SGHDN, CDR2 FVKESK. V was cut by 5 bases and J by 1 base, with 3 bases left in between. The CDR3 DNA sequence: TGTGCCAGCAGCGAATCCTACGAGCAGTACTTC. It specifies CASSESYEQYF.

This clone was recorded a few times. The rearrangement links TRBV5-6 to TRBJ2-1; 7 nucleotides agree with TRBD1. Germline values: CDR1 SGHDT, CDR2 YYEEEE. This CDR3 region has 13 residues. The junction had 0 bases not matched to a gene; V was cut back by 3 bases and J by 3 bases. Here the CDR3 DNA reads TGTGCCAGCAGCTCAGGGGGCTACAATGAGCAGTTCTTC. Translation: CASSSGGYNEQFF.

In the case of this clone: Additional DNA sequences in this sample encode the identical CDR3. The chain is built from TRBV6-5 and TRBJ2-1, with D uncertain. Trimming took off 2 bases at V and 8 bases at J, with 4 bases between the two ends. The CDR3 has 11 amino acids. In germline, CDR1 is MNHEY, CDR2 SVGAGI. CDR3 loop: CASSYGDEQFF. CDR3 in DNA: TGTGCCAGCAGTTACGGAGATGAGCAGTTCTTC.

V usage is TRBV30 and J usage is TRBJ1-2, with D uncertain. V gave up 3 bases and J gave up 0 bases, with 11 bases separating them. Germline values: CDR1 GTSNPN, CDR2 SVGIG (reference sequence). This CDR3 has 14 amino acids. The CDR3 is CAWSEVRANYGYTF. For the CDR3, the DNA is TGTGCCTGGAGCGAAGTGCGGGCTAACTATGGCTACACCTTC.

This clone was picked up a small number of times. The chain recombines TRBV6-1 with TRBJ2-1, with 7 bases matching TRBD1. The CDR3 is 14 residues long. The junction had 13 bases not matched to a gene; V was cut back by 8 bases and J by 9 bases. CDR1 and CDR2 from the germline V gene are MNHNS and SASEGT. The CDR3 sequence is CASGAPTGLGEQFF. In nucleotides, the CDR3 is TGTGCCAGCGGAGCCCCGACAGGGTTGGGTGAGCAGTTCTTC.

The J gene is TRBJ2-3, the V gene TRBV29-1, with D possibly being TRBD1 (6 bases). V was pared by 7 bases and J by 9 bases, with 20 bases between. CDR1 and CDR2 from the germline V gene are SQVTM and ANQGSEA. The CDR3 totals 13 residues. The CDR3 sequence: CSAHRDTGGTQYF. CDR3 DNA sequence: TGCAGCGCCCACCGGGACACCGGAGGCACGCAGTATTTT.

The sample holds a few counts of this clone. The CDR3 DNA follows: TGCGCCAGCAGCTTGGCCCGTGACTATGGCTACACCTTC. Encoded protein: CASSLARDYGYTF. The rearrangement joins TRBV5-1 to TRBJ1-2, with unresolved D. Trimming removed 0 bases at V and 3 bases at J, with 6 bases between. This CDR3 is 13 amino acids long. Germline values: CDR1 SGHRS, CDR2 YFSETQ.